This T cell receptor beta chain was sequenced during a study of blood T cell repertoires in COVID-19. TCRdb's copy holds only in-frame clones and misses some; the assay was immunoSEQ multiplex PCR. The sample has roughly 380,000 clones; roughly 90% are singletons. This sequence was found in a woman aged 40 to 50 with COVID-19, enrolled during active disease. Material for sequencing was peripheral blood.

CDR3 bases: TGTGCCAGCAGTTCCTTTGGGACAGGGAACACCGGGGAGCTGTTTTTT. It specifies CASSSFGTGNTGELFF. The gene calls are TRBV28 and TRBJ2-2, with 8 bases aligning to TRBD1. CDR3 size: 16 residues. Germline trimming cut 4 bases from V and 1 base from J; bases unmatched to any gene: 5. Germline V gene data show CDR1 as MDHEN and CDR2 as SYDVKM.